This T cell receptor beta chain was recovered during a study of CD8+ T cells in alopecia areata (dated by TCRdb to the late 2010s). Notes on the research overall: The treated patients, all with moderate-to-severe alopecia areata, were enrolled in an open-label pilot trial of oral tofacitinib given at 5 to 10 mg twice daily. To study T cell clonal expansion in alopecia areata, the researchers applied high-throughput TCRbeta sequencing to both the C3H/HeJ mouse model and human patients. Biopsies were taken from tofacitinib-treated patients at baseline and at 4 and 24 weeks of treatment, and a later scalp biopsy was taken in several of the tofacitinib-treated patients. RNA was obtained with the PAXgene miRNA kit for fixed scalp, the miRNeasy kit for PBMCs, and the RNeasy kit for mouse skin. immunoSEQ multiplex PCR using 35 Vbeta forward primers and 13 Jbeta reverse primers was used to amplify TCRbeta CDR3 regions. Tofacitinib was given for 6 to 18 months, followed by 6 months of follow-up off drug to assess delayed response and recurrence. For the treated patients, the SALT score, which quantifies what percentage of scalp surface area is affected, served as the measure of disease severity. Scalp clonality was compared among normal scalp (n=4), patchy alopecia areata scalp (n=8), and alopecia totalis/universalis scalp (n=8). In humans, TCRbeta sequencing was performed on scalp tissue and on sorted CD4+ and CD8+ peripheral blood T cells from healthy controls and from patients with patchy or totalis/universalis alopecia areata.

Receptor amplification or capture employed the immunoSEQ multiplex PCR assay. For TCR sequencing, RNA was extracted from every sample and reverse transcribed into cDNA to serve as template. SuperScript III was used to make first-strand cDNA, primed with a 2:1 mix of oligo-dT and random hexamers. Amplification bias was assessed with a synthetic immune receptor repertoire, and residual bias was removed computationally. The original methods were these. Raw reads were preprocessed for error removal, and CDR3 was defined according to IMGT conventions as running from the conserved cysteine to phenylalanine. To get clonality, Shannon entropy was normalized by log2 of the number of productive unique TCRs and the result was subtracted from 1. Whether scalp clones were CD4 or CD8 was inferred by matching scalp TCRbeta sequences against CD4 and CD8 repertoires sorted from blood. The table was pulled from immuneACCESS by TCRdb, which kept in-frame rearrangements only. Such tables lose some clones; where checked, under half of the loss comes from unresolved V genes, and the rest has no known cause. The V and J calls and clone size were taken over from that table, and D and trimming were inferred from the DNA. The sample has some 200,000 clones on record, about 50% of them singletons. The top ten constitute about 1.4% of the sample.

The sample's time point label is to be understood as: about 4 weeks on oral tofacitinib. Explained via the paper, the treatment or condition label denotes: oral pan-JAK inhibitor, 5-10 mg twice daily. Lesional scalp punch biopsies and peripheral blood were collected from alopecia areata patients. PBMCs were isolated by density centrifugation and stained for CD3, CD4 and CD8, and CD4+ and CD8+ T cells were sorted on a FACSAria. The CDR3 starts with the cysteine, ends with the phenylalanine, and has 11 residues. Solely the CDR3 DNA is kept, with 33 bases framed from the first base. From a lookup of the germline V gene (reference sequence), CDR1 and CDR2 are GTSNPN and SVGIG. V is reduced by 5 bases and J by 5 bases, leaving a spacing of 9 bases between them. A word on this clone: The target of this receptor is not known. No much larger clone is present one base from it, and per-base qualities are unavailable.

Broader findings and caveats from the paper: Tofacitinib significantly decreased scalp clonality and the number of expanded CD8+ clones among the top 100 scalp clones. Shared TCR sequences between patients were less evident than in mice, which may be partly attributable to HLA diversity in the patient population. Because the treated cohort was small and had just a single nonresponder, larger studies are needed to establish links between baseline CD8+ expansion and response. Many expanded lesional clones persisted in scalp and blood during tofacitinib treatment, which may partly explain relapse after stopping treatment. Lesional scalp, especially in alopecia totalis/universalis, showed higher clonality and more expanded CD8+ clones than normal scalp, suggesting antigenic drive. Unlike mouse skin, which is dominated by gammadelta T cells, normal human skin has resident alphabeta T cells that are also sequenced, and this complicates analysis of the scalp TCR repertoire.

Sample: CD4+ T cells sorted from blood, taken at week 4, from a patient treated with tofacitinib. The clonotype originates from a human donor with alopecia areata. This sequence uses TRBV30 and TRBJ1-2; matching of 6 bases hints at TRBD1 as the D gene. In nucleotide form, the sequence is TGTGCCTGGGACAGGAGTTATGGCTACACCTTC. It translates as CAWDRSYGYTF.